This T cell receptor beta chain was obtained from a study of T cell repertoires in cytomegalovirus infection. This clonotype was detected only a few times. Its matching antigen is unknown. The CDR3 runs 15 residues. Trimming cost V 1 base and J 1 base, with 10 bases left between them. The V gene's germline CDR1 is MNHNS and CDR2 SASEGT. TCRdb re-derived calls from the reads in MiXCR, one entry per CDR3 protein. The sample has roughly 920,000 distinct CDR3 sequences; around 31% are singletons. This TCR was recovered from a human donor in good health (CMV status not recorded). Some clones in this sample may be carry-over from other donors' samples. Sequenced material: cultured CD8+ T cells from PBMCs, taken from culture after CMV antigen stimulation. This chain links TRBV6-1 with TRBJ1-1, with D possibly TRBD1 on 6 matching bases. CDR3 loop: CASSEGQATNTEAFF. In DNA, the CDR3 is TGTGCCAGCAGTGAAGGACAGGCCACGAACACTGAAGCTTTCTTT.